These 3 T cell receptor beta chains were sequenced from one sample in a study of blood T cells in healthy people across ages. The second PCR ran about 6 to 12 cycles with a sample-barcoded 5' primer and J-beta primers. A single record per CDR3 protein comes from TCRdb applying MiXCR to the 5' RACE reads. This sample has around 1,800,000 distinct CDR3 sequences, with about two fifths found just once. The sequenced sample consisted of blood. These TCRs come from a human donor in good health.

The chain joins TRBV20-1 to TRBJ2-7; 7 bases map to TRBD2. The length of the CDR3 is 12 residues. Germline V gene data show CDR1 as DFQATT and CDR2 as SNEGSKA (reference sequence). V trimming: 7 bases; J trimming: 3 bases; junction bases outside the gene matches: 6. The DNA of the CDR3 is TGCAGTGTTCCGGGGGGAAACTACGAGCAGTACTTC. Protein sequence: CSVPGGNYEQYF.

The chain uses TRBV6-1 and TRBJ1-4, with 10 bases fitting TRBD1. The ends lost 4 bases at V and 8 bases at J; junction bases unmatched: 4. From germline, CDR1 is MNHNS and CDR2 SASEGT. The CDR3 has 14 amino acids. DNA of the CDR3: TGTGCCAGCAGTGGGGACAGGGGTCGAGAAAAACTGTTTTTT. This translates into CASSGDRGREKLFF.

This chain uses TRBV20-1 with TRBJ2-5; the match to TRBD1 covers 10 bases. CDR1 is DFQATT, CDR2 SNEGSKA, per germline (reference sequence). CDR3 size: 17 residues. After removal of 0 bases from V and 11 bases from J, the junction contained 18 bases not matched to a gene. The CDR3 DNA reads TGCAGTGCTAGAGACCCAAGGACAGGGGGTACCCCTGTGGAGCAGTACTTC. Translating gives CSARDPRTGGTPVEQYF.